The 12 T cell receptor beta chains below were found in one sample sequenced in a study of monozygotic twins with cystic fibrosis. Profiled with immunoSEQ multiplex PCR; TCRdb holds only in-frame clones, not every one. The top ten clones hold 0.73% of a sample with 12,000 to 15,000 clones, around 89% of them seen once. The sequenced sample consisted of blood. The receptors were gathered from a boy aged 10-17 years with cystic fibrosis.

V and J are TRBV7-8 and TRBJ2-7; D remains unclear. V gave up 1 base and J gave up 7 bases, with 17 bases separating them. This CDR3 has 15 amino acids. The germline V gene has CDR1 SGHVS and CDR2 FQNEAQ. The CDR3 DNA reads TGTGCCAGCAGCTTAGAATATGAGGTCCCGGAGGAGCAGTACTTC. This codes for CASSLEYEVPEEQYF.

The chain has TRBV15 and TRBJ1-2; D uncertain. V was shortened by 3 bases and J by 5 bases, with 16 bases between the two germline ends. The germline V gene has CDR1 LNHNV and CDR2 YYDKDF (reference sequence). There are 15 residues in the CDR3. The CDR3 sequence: CATSRSVEGLYGYTF. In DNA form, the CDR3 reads TGTGCCACCAGCAGGTCCGTAGAGGGTTTATATGGCTACACCTTC.

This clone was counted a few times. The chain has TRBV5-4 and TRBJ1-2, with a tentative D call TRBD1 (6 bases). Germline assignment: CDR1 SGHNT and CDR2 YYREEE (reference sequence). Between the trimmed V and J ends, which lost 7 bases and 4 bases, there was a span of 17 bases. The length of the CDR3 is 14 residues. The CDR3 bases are TGTGCCAGCCGAGAAACAGGGAAGCGCTATGGCTACACCTTC. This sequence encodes CASRETGKRYGYTF.

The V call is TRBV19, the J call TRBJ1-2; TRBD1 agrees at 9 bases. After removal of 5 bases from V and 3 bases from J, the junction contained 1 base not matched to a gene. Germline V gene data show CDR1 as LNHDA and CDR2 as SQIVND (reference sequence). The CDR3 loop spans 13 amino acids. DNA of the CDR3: TGTGCCAGTAGTCGACAGGGGGACTATGGCTACACCTTC. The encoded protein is CASSRQGDYGYTF.

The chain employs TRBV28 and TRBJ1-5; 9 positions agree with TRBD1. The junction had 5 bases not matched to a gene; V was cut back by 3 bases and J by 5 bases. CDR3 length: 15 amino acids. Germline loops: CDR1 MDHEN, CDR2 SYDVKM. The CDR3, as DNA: TGTGCCAGCAGTTTCGCGGACAGGGGTTATCAGCCCCAGCATTTT. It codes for CASSFADRGYQPQHF.

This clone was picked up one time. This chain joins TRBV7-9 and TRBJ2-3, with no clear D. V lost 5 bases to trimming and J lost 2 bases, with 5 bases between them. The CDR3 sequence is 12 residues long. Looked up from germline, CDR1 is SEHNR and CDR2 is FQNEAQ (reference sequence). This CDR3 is CASSPFTDTQYF. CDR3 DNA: TGTGCCAGCAGCCCCTTCACAGATACGCAGTATTTT. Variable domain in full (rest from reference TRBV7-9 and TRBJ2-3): DTGVSQNPRHKITKRGQNVTFRCDPISEHNRLYWYRQTLGQGPEFLTYFQNEAQLEKSRLLSDRFSAERPKGSFSTLEIQRTEQGDSAMYLCASSPFTDTQYFGPGTRLTVL.

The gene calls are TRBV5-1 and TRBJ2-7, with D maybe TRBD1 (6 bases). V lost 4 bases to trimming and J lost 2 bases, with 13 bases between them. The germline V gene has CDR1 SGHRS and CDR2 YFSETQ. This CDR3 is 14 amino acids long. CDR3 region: CASSTVQGAYEQYF. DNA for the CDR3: TGCGCCAGCAGCACGGTACAGGGAGCCTACGAGCAGTACTTC.

The CDR3 protein is CASSLRDLESDFRELFF. In DNA form, the CDR3 reads TGCGCCAGCAGTCTACGGGACCTCGAATCGGATTTCCGGGAGCTGTTTTTT. The gene calls are TRBV10-2 and TRBJ2-2; D is tentatively TRBD1 or TRBD2 (5 bases each). The CDR3 runs 17 residues. Germline V gene sequence: CDR1 WSHSY, CDR2 SAAADI. The ends were cut back, 5 bases at V and 9 bases at J, with 25 bases in the middle.

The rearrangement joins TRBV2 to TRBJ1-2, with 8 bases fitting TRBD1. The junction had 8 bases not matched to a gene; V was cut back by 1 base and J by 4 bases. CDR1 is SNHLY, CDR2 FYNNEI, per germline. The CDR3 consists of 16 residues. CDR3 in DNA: TGTGCCAGCAGTGAAGGGGACAGGTTTAGGGTCTATGGCTACACCTTC. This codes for CASSEGDRFRVYGYTF.

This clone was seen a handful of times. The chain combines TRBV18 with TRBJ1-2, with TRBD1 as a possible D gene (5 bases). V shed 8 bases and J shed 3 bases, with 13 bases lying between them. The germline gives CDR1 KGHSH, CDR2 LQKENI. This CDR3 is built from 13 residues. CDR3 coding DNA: TGTGCCAGCCGCAGGGCCGGGGACTATGGCTACACCTTC. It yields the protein CASRRAGDYGYTF. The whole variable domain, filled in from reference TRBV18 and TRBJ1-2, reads NAGVMQNPRHLVRRRGQEARLRCSPMKGHSHVYWYRQLPEEGLKFMVYLQKENIIDESGMPKERFSAEFPKEGPSILRIQQVVRGDSAAYFCASRRAGDYGYTFGSGTRLTVV.

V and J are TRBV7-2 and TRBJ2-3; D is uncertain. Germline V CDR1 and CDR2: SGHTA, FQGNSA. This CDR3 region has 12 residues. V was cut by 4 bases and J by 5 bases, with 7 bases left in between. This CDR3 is CASSSTRDTQYF. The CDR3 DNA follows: TGTGCCAGCAGCTCCACGCGAGATACGCAGTATTTT.

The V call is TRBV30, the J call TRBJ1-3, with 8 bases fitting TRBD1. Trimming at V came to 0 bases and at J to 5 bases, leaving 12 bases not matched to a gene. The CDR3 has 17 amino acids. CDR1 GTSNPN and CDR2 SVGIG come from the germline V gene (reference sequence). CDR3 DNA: TGTGCCTGGAGTGTACCCGCGGGACAGGACCTTAGAAACACCATATATTTT. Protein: CAWSVPAGQDLRNTIYF.